The 5 T cell receptor beta chains below were found in one sample sequenced in a study of shared clonotypes between healthy human individuals. Sequenced by immunoSEQ multiplex PCR; TCRdb stores in-frame clones only, minus some. Of hundreds of thousands of clones detected, 55% to 75% appear once; the ten largest clones hold approximately 1.8%. Input material: memory CD4+ T cells sorted from blood. As for subset: CD45RA-negative fraction. The source is a woman under 40 in good health.

V usage is TRBV11-2 and J usage is TRBJ2-7; D is possibly TRBD2 (6 bases). This CDR3 comprises 16 residues. Trimming removed 5 bases from V and 5 bases from J, with 22 bases in between. From germline, CDR1 is SGHAT and CDR2 FQNNGV. CDR3 amino acids: CASSPGGILTDDEQYF. CDR3 DNA sequence: TGTGCCAGCAGCCCCGGGGGAATTTTGACTGACGACGAGCAGTACTTC.

The V and J genes are TRBV15 and TRBJ2-5; 7 positions match TRBD2. The CDR3 consists of 14 residues. Germline V gene sequence: CDR1 LNHNV, CDR2 YYDKDF (reference sequence). Losses at the gene ends were 5 bases for V and 2 bases for J; bases not matched to a gene: 5. CDR3 sequence reads: CATSQRGFQETQYF. In DNA, the CDR3 is TGTGCCACCAGCCAGCGGGGATTTCAAGAGACCCAGTACTTC. Looking up the rest from reference TRBV15 and TRBJ2-5 gives the full variable domain: DAMVIQNPRYQVTQFGKPVTLSCSQTLNHNVMYWYQQKSSQAPKLLFHYYDKDFNNEADTPDNFQSRRPNTSFCFLDIRSPGLGDTAMYLCATSQRGFQETQYFGPGTRLLVL.

The chain joins TRBV5-1 to TRBJ2-1, with 10 bases fitting TRBD2. Germline assignment: CDR1 SGHRS and CDR2 YFSETQ. This CDR3 spans 17 amino acids. The V segment lost 2 bases and the J segment 6 bases; nucleotides outside the gene matches: 11. CDR3 sequence: CASSFFGIAGGLNEQFF. CDR3 in DNA: TGCGCCAGCAGCTTTTTTGGCATAGCGGGAGGCCTCAATGAGCAGTTCTTC.

This clone has only one observation. The V gene is TRBV7-2, the J gene TRBJ2-7; the match to TRBD2 covers 11 bases. V gave up 5 bases and J gave up 7 bases; unmatched junction bases: 10. The CDR3 is 15 amino acids. In germline, CDR1 is SGHTA, CDR2 FQGNSA. This CDR3 reads CASSHGTSGPSEQYF. Here the CDR3 DNA reads TGTGCCAGCAGCCACGGGACTAGCGGTCCTTCGGAGCAGTACTTC. The entire variable domain, with the rest obtained from reference TRBV7-2 and TRBJ2-7, is as follows: GAGVSQSPSNKVTEKGKDVELRCDPISGHTALYWYRQSLGQGLEFLIYFQGNSAPDKSGLPSDRFSAERTGGSVSTLTIQRTQQEDSAVYLCASSHGTSGPSEQYFGPGTRLTVT.

In nucleotides, the CDR3 is TGCAGCGCTAGACAGGGGGAAAACTATGGCTACACCTTC. Protein product: CSARQGENYGYTF. The chain recombines TRBV29-1 with TRBJ1-2; TRBD1 matches 9 bases. Looked up from germline, CDR1 is SQVTM and CDR2 is ANQGSEA. The J segment lost 2 bases and the V segment lost 7 bases, leaving 5 bases of the junction unmatched. This CDR3 spans 13 amino acids.